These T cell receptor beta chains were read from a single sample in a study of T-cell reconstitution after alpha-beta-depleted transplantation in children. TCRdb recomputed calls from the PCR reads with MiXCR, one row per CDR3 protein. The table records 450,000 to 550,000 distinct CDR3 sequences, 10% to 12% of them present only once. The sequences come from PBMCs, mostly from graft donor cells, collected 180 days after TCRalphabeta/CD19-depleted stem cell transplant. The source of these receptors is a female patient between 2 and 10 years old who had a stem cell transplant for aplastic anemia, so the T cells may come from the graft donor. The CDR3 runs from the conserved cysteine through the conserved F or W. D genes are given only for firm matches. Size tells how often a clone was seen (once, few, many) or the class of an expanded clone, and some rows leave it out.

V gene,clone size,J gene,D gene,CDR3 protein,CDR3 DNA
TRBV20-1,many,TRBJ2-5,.,CSADSGVETQYF,TGCAGTGCAGACTCAGGGGTAGAGACCCAGTACTTC
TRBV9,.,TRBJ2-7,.,CASSSTARSYEQYF,TGTGCCAGCAGCTCCACGGCCAGGTCCTACGAGCAGTACTTC
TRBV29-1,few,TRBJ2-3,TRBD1,CSVEDPDRGYTQYF,TGCAGCGTTGAAGATCCCGACAGGGGCTATACGCAGTATTTT
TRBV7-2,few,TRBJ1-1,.,CASSFQTNDGAEAFF,TGTGCCAGCAGCTTTCAGACGAACGATGGGGCTGAAGCTTTCTTT
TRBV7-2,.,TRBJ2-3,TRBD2,CASSLLRTSTTDTQYF,TGTGCCAGCAGCTTATTGAGGACTAGCACCACAGATACGCAGTATTTT
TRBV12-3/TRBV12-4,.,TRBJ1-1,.,CASSPRDGKIMNTEAFF,TGTGCCAGCAGTCCCCGGGACGGGAAGATTATGAACACTGAAGCTTTCTTT
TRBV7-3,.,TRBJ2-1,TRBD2,CASSLRPGLAGGRNNEQFF,TGTGCCAGCAGCTTAAGACCGGGCTTGGCGGGAGGGAGGAACAATGAGCAGTTCTTC
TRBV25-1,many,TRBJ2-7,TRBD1,CASSLGGKQYF,TGTGCCAGCAGTTTAGGGGGCAAGCAGTACTTC
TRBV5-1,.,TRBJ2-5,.,CASSLDGQVGRETQYF,TGCGCCAGCAGCTTGGACGGGCAGGTCGGAAGGGAGACCCAGTACTTC
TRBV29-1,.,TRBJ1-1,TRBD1,CSGTGTVNTEAFF,TGCAGCGGGACCGGGACAGTGAACACTGAAGCTTTCTTT
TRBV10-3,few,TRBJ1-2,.,CAISESRDPYGYTF,TGTGCCATCAGTGAGTCAAGGGATCCATATGGCTACACCTTC
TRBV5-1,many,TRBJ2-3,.,CASRSSSLADTQYF,TGCGCCAGCAGATCATCGAGTCTGGCAGATACGCAGTATTTT
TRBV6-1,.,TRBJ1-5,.,CASSEGGGPGQPQHF,TGTGCCAGCAGTGAGGGTGGAGGGCCTGGTCAGCCCCAGCATTTT